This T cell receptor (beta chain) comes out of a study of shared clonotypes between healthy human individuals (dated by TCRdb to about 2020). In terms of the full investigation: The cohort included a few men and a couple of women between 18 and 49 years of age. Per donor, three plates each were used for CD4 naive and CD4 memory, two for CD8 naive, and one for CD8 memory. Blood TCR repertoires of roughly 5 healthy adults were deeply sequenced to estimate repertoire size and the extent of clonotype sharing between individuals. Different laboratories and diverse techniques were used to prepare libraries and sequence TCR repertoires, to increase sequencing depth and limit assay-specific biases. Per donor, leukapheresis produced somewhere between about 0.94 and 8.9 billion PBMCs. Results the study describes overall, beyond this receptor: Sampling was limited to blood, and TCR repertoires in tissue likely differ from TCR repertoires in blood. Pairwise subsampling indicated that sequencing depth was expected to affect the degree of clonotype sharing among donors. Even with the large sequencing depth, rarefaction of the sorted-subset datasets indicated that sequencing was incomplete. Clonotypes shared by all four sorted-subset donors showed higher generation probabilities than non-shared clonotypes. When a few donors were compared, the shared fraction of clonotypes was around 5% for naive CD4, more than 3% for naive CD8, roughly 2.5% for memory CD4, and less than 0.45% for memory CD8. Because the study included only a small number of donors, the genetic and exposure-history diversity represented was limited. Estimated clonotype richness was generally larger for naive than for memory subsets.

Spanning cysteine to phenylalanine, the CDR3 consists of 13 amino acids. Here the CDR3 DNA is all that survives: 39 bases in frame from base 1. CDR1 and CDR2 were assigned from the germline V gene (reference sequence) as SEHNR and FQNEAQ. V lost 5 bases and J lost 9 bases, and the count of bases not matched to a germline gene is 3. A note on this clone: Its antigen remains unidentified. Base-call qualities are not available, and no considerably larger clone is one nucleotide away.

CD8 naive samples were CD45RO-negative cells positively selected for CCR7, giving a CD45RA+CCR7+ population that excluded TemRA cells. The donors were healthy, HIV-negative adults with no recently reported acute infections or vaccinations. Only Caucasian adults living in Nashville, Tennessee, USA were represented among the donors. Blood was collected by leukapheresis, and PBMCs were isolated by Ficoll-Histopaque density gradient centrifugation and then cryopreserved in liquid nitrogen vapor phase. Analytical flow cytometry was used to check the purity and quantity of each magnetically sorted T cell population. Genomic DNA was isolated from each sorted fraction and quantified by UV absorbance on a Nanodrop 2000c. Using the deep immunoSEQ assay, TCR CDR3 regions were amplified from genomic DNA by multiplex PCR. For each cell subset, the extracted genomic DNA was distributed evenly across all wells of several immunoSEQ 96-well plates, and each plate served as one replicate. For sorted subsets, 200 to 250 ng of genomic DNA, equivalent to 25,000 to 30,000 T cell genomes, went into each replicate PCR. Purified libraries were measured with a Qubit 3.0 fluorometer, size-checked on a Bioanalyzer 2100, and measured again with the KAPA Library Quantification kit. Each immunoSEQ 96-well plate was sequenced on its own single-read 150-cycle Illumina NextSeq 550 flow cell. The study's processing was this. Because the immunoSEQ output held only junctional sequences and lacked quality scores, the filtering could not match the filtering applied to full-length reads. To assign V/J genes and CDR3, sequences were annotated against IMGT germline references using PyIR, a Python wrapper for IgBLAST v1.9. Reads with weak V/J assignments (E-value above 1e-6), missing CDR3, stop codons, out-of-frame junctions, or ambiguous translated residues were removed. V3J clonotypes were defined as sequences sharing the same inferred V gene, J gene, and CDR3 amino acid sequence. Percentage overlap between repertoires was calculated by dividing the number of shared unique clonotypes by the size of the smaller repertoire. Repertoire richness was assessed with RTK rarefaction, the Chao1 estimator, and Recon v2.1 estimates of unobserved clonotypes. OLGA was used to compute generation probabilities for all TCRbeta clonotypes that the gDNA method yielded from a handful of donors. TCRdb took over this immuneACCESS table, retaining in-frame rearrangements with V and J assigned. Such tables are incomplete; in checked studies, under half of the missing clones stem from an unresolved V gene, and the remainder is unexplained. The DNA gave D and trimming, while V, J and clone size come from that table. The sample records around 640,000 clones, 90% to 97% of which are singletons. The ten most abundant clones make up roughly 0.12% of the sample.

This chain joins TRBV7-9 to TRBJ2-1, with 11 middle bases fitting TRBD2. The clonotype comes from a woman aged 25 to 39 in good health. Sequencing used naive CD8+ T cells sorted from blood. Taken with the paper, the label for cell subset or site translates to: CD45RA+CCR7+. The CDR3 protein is CASSHGLAGEQFF. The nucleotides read TGTGCCAGCAGCCACGGACTAGCGGGTGAGCAGTTCTTC.